This TCR beta chain was documented in a study of breast tumors, draining lymph nodes, adjacent tissues. Each CDR3 protein gets one entry after TCRdb re-called the multiplex PCR reads with MiXCR. The sample lists 150,000 to 250,000 distinct CDR3 sequences; over 25% were seen once. Axillary draining lymph nodes of breast cancer patients supplied the node samples. This clonotype was found many times. Between the trimmed V and J ends, which lost 0 bases and 1 base, there was a span of 11 bases. The CDR3 runs 16 residues. Germline V gene sequence: CDR1 LNHNV, CDR2 YYDKDF (reference sequence). The sequence was obtained from a female donor with breast cancer. Some clones in this sample may be carry-over from other donors' samples. The sample taken for sequencing was axillary lymph node tissue. The chain links TRBV15 to TRBJ2-3; D remains ambiguous. The DNA of the CDR3 is TGTGCCACCAGCAGAGATACCATGGGTGGCACAGATACGCAGTATTTT. As protein: CATSRDTMGGTDTQYF.